These 20 T cell receptor beta chains were sequenced from one sample in a study of cytomegalovirus exposure and HLA in healthy donors (dated by TCRdb to about 2017). The library was generated by the immunoSEQ multiplex PCR assay. The multiplex PCR relied on a mix of 60 forward primers for TCR Vbeta segments and 13 reverse primers for TCR Jbeta segments. TCRdb carries this immuneACCESS record with in-frame sequences only. Its versions omit some clonotypes, under half of them owing to an unresolved V gene in the studies checked, with the rest unexplained. This sample gives 100,000 to 150,000 clones in total; 75% to 85% of them show up just once. Around 8.5% of the sample goes to the ten largest clones. Sequencing was carried out using PBMCs. These receptors were taken from a woman aged 45-59 years in good health and CMV-seropositive.

The chain combines TRBV30 with TRBJ1-2, with no clear D. Germline V gene sequence: CDR1 GTSNPN, CDR2 SVGIG (reference sequence). Between the trimmed V and J ends, which lost 0 bases and 8 bases, there was a span of 7 bases. The CDR3 is 11 amino acids. CDR3 amino acids: CAWSVLVGYTF. The CDR3 DNA reads as TGTGCCTGGAGTGTACTTGTCGGCTACACCTTC. The complete variable domain, with remaining parts taken from reference TRBV30 and TRBJ1-2, reads SQTIHQWPATLVQPVGSPLSLECTVEGTSNPNLYWYRQAAGRGLQLLFYSVGIGQISSEVPQNLSASRPQDRQFILSSKKLLLSDSGFYLCAWSVLVGYTFGSGTRLTVV.

In its sample, this clone was seen once. The V call is TRBV10-3, the J call TRBJ2-7, with 9 positions matching TRBD2. CDR1 and CDR2 (germline): ENHRY, SYGVKD. The CDR3 consists of 13 residues. V lost 8 bases and J lost 2; bases outside the gene matches: 4. The CDR3 protein is CAIRSSGAYEQYF. The DNA for the CDR3 is TGTGCCATCCGGTCTAGCGGGGCCTACGAGCAGTACTTC.

This chain uses TRBV6-5 with TRBJ1-2; TRBD1 agrees at 11 bases. Germline values: CDR1 MNHEY, CDR2 SVGAGI. The CDR3 loop spans 15 amino acids. The ends lost 4 bases at V and 3 bases at J; junction bases unmatched: 4. The CDR3 loop reads CASSFRGQGDYGYTF. CDR3 DNA sequence: TGTGCCAGCAGTTTTCGGGGACAGGGGGACTATGGCTACACCTTC.

V and J are TRBV2 and TRBJ1-2, with 11 bases fitting TRBD1. From germline, CDR1 is SNHLY and CDR2 FYNNEI. CDR3 length equals 14 residues. Trimming at V came to 6 bases and at J to 4 bases, leaving 4 bases not matched to a gene. The CDR3 sequence is CASRDRGLAYGYTF. CDR3 DNA: TGTGCCAGCAGGGACAGGGGGCTAGCCTATGGCTACACCTTC.

This clone has a handful of counts. The chain joins TRBV4-3 to TRBJ2-2; TRBD1 is a possible D gene (6 bases). Germline V gene sequence: CDR1 LGHNA, CDR2 YSLEER. The CDR3 consists of 18 residues. The V end lost 5 bases, the J end lost 3 bases, and 22 bases lay between the germline ends. The CDR3 sequence is CASSRQALGEWDTGELFF. The CDR3 DNA reads as TGCGCCAGCAGCAGACAGGCCCTCGGGGAGTGGGACACCGGGGAGCTGTTTTTT.

The J gene is TRBJ1-2, the V gene TRBV4-2; TRBD1 might be the D (6 bases). CDR3 length: 14 amino acids. Trimming removed 1 base at V and 8 bases at J, with 14 bases between. CDR1 and CDR2 from the germline V gene are LGHNA and YNFKEQ. The CDR3 spells CASSQGEGGDGYTF. Written as DNA, the CDR3 is TGTGCCAGCAGCCAAGGGGAAGGGGGGGACGGCTACACCTTC.

This sequence joins TRBV7-9 and TRBJ1-1; D ambiguous. Germline V gene lookup returns CDR1 SEHNR and CDR2 FQNEAQ (reference sequence). V was trimmed by 5 bases and J by 1 base, leaving 14 bases between them. The CDR3 is 15 amino acids. The CDR3 loop reads CASSHPLGRNTEAFF. In DNA form, the CDR3 reads TGTGCCAGCAGCCATCCCTTGGGCCGGAACACTGAAGCTTTCTTT.

This chain uses TRBV4-3 with TRBJ1-1; D is undetermined. Trimming cost V 0 bases and J 8 bases, with 7 bases left between them. The CDR3 has 12 amino acids. Germline V gene data show CDR1 as LGHNA and CDR2 as YSLEER. CDR3 loop: CASSQDRLEAFF. In DNA, the CDR3 is TGCGCCAGCAGCCAAGATCGGTTGGAAGCTTTCTTT.

This clone was found once. This chain joins TRBV7-9 and TRBJ2-7, with 7 nucleotides matching TRBD2. In germline, CDR1 is SEHNR, CDR2 FQNEAQ (reference sequence). The CDR3 is 15 residues long. The V and J ends lost 5 bases and 1 base, in that order; junction bases with no gene match: 8. In nucleotides, the CDR3 is TGTGCCAGCAGCCGACGGGGGGTAGGGTCCTACGAGCAGTACTTC. Translating gives CASSRRGVGSYEQYF.

This chain links TRBV7-9 with TRBJ2-5; TRBD2 agrees at 7 bases. This CDR3 is 13 amino acids long. J was trimmed by 4 bases and V by 5 bases; bases with no gene match: 4. The germline CDR1 and CDR2 sequences are SEHNR and FQNEAQ (reference sequence). CDR3 bases: TGTGCCAGCAGCAAAAGGGAGGGAGAGACCCAGTACTTC. It yields the protein CASSKREGETQYF. Looking up the rest from reference TRBV7-9 and TRBJ2-5 gives the full variable domain: DTGVSQNPRHKITKRGQNVTFRCDPISEHNRLYWYRQTLGQGPEFLTYFQNEAQLEKSRLLSDRFSAERPKGSFSTLEIQRTEQGDSAMYLCASSKREGETQYFGPGTRLLVL.

The chain is built from TRBV7-3 and TRBJ2-5; D unclear. The length of the CDR3 is 15 residues. The V gene's germline CDR1 is SGHTA and CDR2 FQGTGA. Between the trimmed V and J ends, which lost 1 base and 5 bases, there was a span of 14 bases. CDR3 in amino acids: CASSLSGRGGETQYF. In DNA, the CDR3 is TGTGCCAGCAGCTTAAGTGGCCGAGGCGGTGAGACCCAGTACTTC.

The chain recombines TRBV5-1 with TRBJ1-3; no reliable D call. This CDR3 has 15 residues. Per germline, CDR1 SGHRS and CDR2 YFSETQ. With 4 bases removed from V and 4 bases from J, the gap between germline ends came to 15 bases. CDR3 loop: CASSPSAGFGNTIYF. The CDR3 bases are TGCGCCAGCAGCCCCTCGGCCGGGTTCGGAAACACCATATATTTT.

The V call is TRBV4-2, the J call TRBJ1-1; D is possibly TRBD1 (5 bases). Trimming took 1 base from V and 4 from J, leaving 13 bases between them. In germline, CDR1 is LGHNA, CDR2 YNFKEQ. The CDR3 extends over 15 amino acids. For the CDR3, the DNA is TGTGCCAGCAGCCAAGGGGGGGGAGTGGCCACTGAAGCTTTCTTT. This codes for CASSQGGGVATEAFF.

The chain uses TRBV6-1 and TRBJ1-5; D is perhaps TRBD1 (5 bases). CDR3 size: 14 residues. V was cut by 4 bases and J by 0 bases, with 7 bases left in between. Germline V lookup: CDR1 MNHNS, CDR2 SASEGT. CDR3 loop: CASSGTHSNQPQHF. CDR3 coding DNA: TGTGCCAGCAGTGGGACACATAGCAATCAGCCCCAGCATTTT.

The chain couples TRBV5-1 to TRBJ1-1; 9 positions match TRBD1. Trimming removed 3 bases from V and 6 bases from J; junction bases left unmatched: 3. CDR1 SGHRS and CDR2 YFSETQ come from the germline V gene. The CDR3 is 13 residues long. CDR3 coding DNA: TGCGCCAGCAGCTGGGACAGGGACGCTGAAGCTTTCTTT. Translation: CASSWDRDAEAFF.

The V call is TRBV7-6, the J call TRBJ2-1; D possibly corresponds to TRBD2 (6 bases). The germline V gene encodes CDR1 SGHVS and CDR2 FNYEAQ. CDR3 length equals 13 residues. The V gene lost 5 bases and the J gene lost 10 bases, with 15 bases spanning the gap. This CDR3 is CASSGLARGEQFF. CDR3 nucleotide sequence: TGTGCCAGCAGCGGGCTAGCGAGGGGAGAGCAGTTCTTC.

J is TRBJ2-3 and V is TRBV21-1; the D segment call TRBD1 is taken from the table without a DNA check. TRBV21-1 is recorded as a pseudogene. This CDR3 has 17 residues. The CDR3 region has the DNA TGTGCCAGCAGCAAAGTTCGGGACAGCCCTAGCACAGATACGCAGTATTTT. This sequence encodes CASSKVRDSPSTDTQYF.

V gene TRBV7-9 combines with J gene TRBJ1-5, with a tentative D call TRBD1 (6 bases). The ends were cut back, 5 bases at V and 4 bases at J, with 21 bases in the middle. The germline V gene encodes CDR1 SEHNR and CDR2 FQNEAQ (reference sequence). There are 17 residues in the CDR3. The CDR3 DNA sequence: TGTGCCAGCAGCACTGGTATGACCGGGACAACAAATCAGCCCCAGCATTTT. Translating gives CASSTGMTGTTNQPQHF.

The chain combines TRBV18 with TRBJ2-5; 11 nucleotides align to TRBD1. The CDR3 length is 18 residues. In germline, CDR1 is KGHSH, CDR2 LQKENI. Losses at the gene ends were 3 bases for V and 5 bases for J; bases not matched to a gene: 14. CDR3 DNA sequence: TGTGCCAGCTCACCTGTCGGACAGGGGGCTGGGTTGAGGGAGACCCAGTACTTC. This gives the protein CASSPVGQGAGLRETQYF.

The CDR3 protein is CASSYSASGPYEQYF. The CDR3 nucleotides are TGTGCCAGCAGTTATTCGGCAAGCGGGCCGTACGAGCAGTACTTC. The rearrangement uses TRBV6-5 and TRBJ2-7, with D perhaps matching TRBD2 (6 bases). The germline V gene has CDR1 MNHEY and CDR2 SVGAGI. The CDR3 length is 15 residues. V shed 3 bases and J shed 4 bases, with 16 bases lying between them.